This entry describes one TCR beta chain. V was trimmed by 1 base and J by 4 bases, leaving 14 bases between them. The CDR3 has 16 residues. Looked up from germline, CDR1 is SGHRS and CDR2 is YFSETQ. Data came from immunoSEQ multiplex PCR; TCRdb stores just in-frame clones and leaves some out. The repertoire includes 65,000 to 100,000 clones, 88% of them detected once, and approximately 5% sits in the top ten. This record comes from a study of blood T cell repertoires in COVID-19. Study-level background: Sites across the United States, Italy and Spain contributed samples from acute and convalescent COVID-19.

Sequencing was done on a sample of peripheral blood. This chain joins TRBV5-1 and TRBJ2-2; D not resolved. This TCR was recovered from a woman older than 75 with acute or convalescent COVID-19. CDR3: CASSLYGSTGTGELFF. The CDR3, as DNA: TGCGCCAGCAGCTTGTATGGCTCGACGGGCACCGGGGAGCTGTTTTTT.